Below, 11 T cell receptor beta chains from the same sample are listed, as sequenced in a study of blood T cells in healthy people across ages. Using a J-beta primer mix together with a sample-barcoded 5' primer, a second PCR was run for 7 to 11 cycles. MiXCR, applied by TCRdb to the 5' RACE reads, yields one record per CDR3 protein. Of 1.5 million to 2 million distinct CDR3 sequences in the sample, 28% were seen once. The sequencing input was blood. Source of these receptors: a woman younger than 45 in good health.

The J gene is TRBJ2-1, the V gene TRBV20-1; D ambiguous. The germline V gene has CDR1 DFQATT and CDR2 SNEGSKA (reference sequence). V lost 5 bases to trimming and J lost 8 bases, with 19 bases between them. CDR3 length equals 14 residues. DNA of the CDR3: TGCAGTGCTGCCGGGTCCAGCCCCGGCGATGAGCAGTTCTTC. It encodes CSAAGSSPGDEQFF.

The chain carries TRBV6-6 and TRBJ1-2, with D tentatively TRBD1 (5 bases). The CDR3 is 16 amino acids. Per germline, CDR1 MNHNY and CDR2 SVGAGI (reference sequence). V lost 2 bases and J lost 1, with 14 bases in between. CDR3 amino acids: CASSYVGQGLNYGYTF. The CDR3 region has the DNA TGTGCCAGCAGTTACGTCGGGCAGGGCCTTAACTATGGCTACACCTTC.

This clonotype came up a few times. The V call is TRBV18, the J call TRBJ1-1; D is unresolved. The CDR3 is 15 amino acids. CDR1 is KGHSH, CDR2 LQKENI, per germline. V was clipped by 3 bases and J by 5 bases, with 16 bases between them. The CDR3 DNA is TGTGCCAGCTCACCCACGCCACATCCTGGGACTGAAGCTTTCTTT. As protein: CASSPTPHPGTEAFF.

Notes on this clonotype: This is likely a read error, given that the CDR3 carries no conserved phenylalanine or tryptophan at its end. The rearrangement uses TRBV12-3 or TRBV12-4 and TRBJ2-2; D possibly matches TRBD1 or TRBD2 (5 bases each). The CDR3 loop spans 15 amino acids. The V end lost 7 bases, the J end lost 7 bases, and 19 bases lay between the germline ends. Here the CDR3 DNA reads TGTGCCAGCACTTGGGGACCCCCTGAAGGCGGGGAGCTGTTTTGT. It is translated as CASTWGPPEGGELFC.

This clonotype was seen only a few times. V and J are TRBV29-1 and TRBJ1-2; tentative D call: TRBD1 (6 bases). The CDR3 has 11 residues. Per the germline V gene, CDR1 is SQVTM and CDR2 is ANQGSEA. V lost 3 bases, J lost 10 bases, and 12 bases lay in between. CDR3 residues: CSVDGGLVYTF. CDR3 coding DNA: TGCAGCGTTGATGGGGGCCTGGTCTACACCTTC.

The V call is TRBV4-3, the J call TRBJ2-1; 9 nucleotides agree with TRBD2. The CDR3 has 14 amino acids. The J segment lost 10 bases and the V segment lost 8 bases, leaving 12 bases of the junction unmatched. The germline CDR1 and CDR2 sequences are LGHNA and YSLEER. The CDR3 region is CASSISGSPSEQFF. The CDR3, as DNA: TGCGCCAGCTCAATTAGCGGGAGTCCAAGCGAGCAGTTCTTC.

This clonotype was seen repeatedly, ten times or more. The V call is TRBV7-9, the J call TRBJ2-7, with TRBD1 matching 11 bases. The CDR3 consists of 13 residues. Germline loops: CDR1 SEHNR, CDR2 FQNEAQ (reference sequence). Trimming cost V 5 bases and J 5 bases; bases outside gene matches: 2. CDR3 amino acids: CASSRTGGNEQYF. DNA for the CDR3: TGTGCCAGCAGCCGGACAGGGGGCAACGAGCAGTACTTC.

Concerning this clonotype itself: Given a much more abundant clone one base away, this may be a read error. CDR3 bases: TGTGCCAGCCGCCGTGAGACCCAGTTCTTC. It yields the protein CASRRETQFF. The chain joins TRBV28 to TRBJ2-1, with unresolved D. V lost 8 bases to trimming and J lost 13 bases, with 12 bases between them. Germline V CDR1 and CDR2: MDHEN, SYDVKM. This CDR3 spans 10 amino acids.

At least ten counts were recorded for this clonotype. The gene calls are TRBV4-3 and TRBJ2-1; TRBD2 might be the D (6 bases). Germline CDR1 and CDR2: LGHNA and YSLEER. V dropped 4 bases and J dropped 5 bases, with 18 bases sitting between them. The CDR3 is 16 amino acids. The CDR3 loop reads CASSRTRASVDNEQFF. CDR3 bases: TGCGCCAGCAGCCGTACCCGGGCTAGCGTCGACAATGAGCAGTTCTTC.

V usage is TRBV24-1 and J usage is TRBJ2-2; D is undetermined. The CDR3 loop spans 13 amino acids. The ends were cut back, 3 bases at V and 3 bases at J, with 4 bases in the middle. Germline V gene lookup returns CDR1 KGHDR and CDR2 SFDVKD. This CDR3 reads CATSDGYTGELFF. As DNA, the CDR3 is TGTGCCACCAGTGATGGGTACACCGGGGAGCTGTTTTTT.

The chain is built from TRBV29-1 and TRBJ2-2; perhaps D is TRBD1 or TRBD2 (5 bases each). V shed 2 bases and J shed 4 bases, with 11 bases lying between them. The CDR3 consists of 14 residues. CDR1 is SQVTM, CDR2 ANQGSEA, per germline. CDR3 region: CSVEIAGSTGELFF. CDR3 DNA: TGCAGCGTTGAAATAGCAGGGAGCACCGGGGAGCTGTTTTTT.